This TCR beta chain emerged from a study of PD-1 blockade in classical Hodgkin lymphoma. The time point was: cycle 4 day 1 (C4D1), after 6 weeks of nivolumab. Relapse after autologous stem cell transplantation occurred in every patient, and brentuximab vedotin exposure varied. This table comes from immunoSEQ multiplex PCR, and its TCRdb copy is limited to in-frame clones, with some not included. The sample includes tens of thousands of clones, around 80% seen only once; the top ten take about a tenth. Regarding the study as a whole: Complete responders' diversity at baseline resembled that of newly diagnosed patients. TCR diversity in CD4+, not CD8+, cells rose significantly by C4D1. Reported findings placed baseline TCR diversity lower in newly diagnosed patients (compared with healthy donors).

As regards this clone: The antigen remains unidentified.

CDR1 is MNHEY and CDR2 is SVGAGI in the germline V gene. Deletions cut 0 bases from V and 2 bases from J, with 8 bases between. The CDR3 sequence is 14 residues long. The sample here was peripheral blood mononuclear cells (PBMCs), taken before the fourth cycle of nivolumab. The clonotype comes from a human donor with classical Hodgkin lymphoma. V usage is TRBV6-5 and J usage is TRBJ2-7; D assignment may be TRBD1 or TRBD2 (5 bases each). The CDR3 protein is CASSYSGPTYEQYF. Written as DNA, the CDR3 is TGTGCCAGCAGTTACTCGGGACCCACCTACGAGCAGTACTTC.